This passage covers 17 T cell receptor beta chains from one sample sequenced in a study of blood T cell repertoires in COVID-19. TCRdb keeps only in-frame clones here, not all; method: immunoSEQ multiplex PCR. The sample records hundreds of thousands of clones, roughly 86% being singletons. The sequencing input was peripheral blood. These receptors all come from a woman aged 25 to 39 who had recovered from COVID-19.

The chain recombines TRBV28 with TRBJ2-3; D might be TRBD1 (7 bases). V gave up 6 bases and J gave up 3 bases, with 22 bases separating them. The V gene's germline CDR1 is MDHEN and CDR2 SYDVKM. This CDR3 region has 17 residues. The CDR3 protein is CASSYLRGAGGTDTQYF. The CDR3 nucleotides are TGTGCCAGCAGCTACCTTAGGGGGGCAGGGGGAACAGATACGCAGTATTTT.

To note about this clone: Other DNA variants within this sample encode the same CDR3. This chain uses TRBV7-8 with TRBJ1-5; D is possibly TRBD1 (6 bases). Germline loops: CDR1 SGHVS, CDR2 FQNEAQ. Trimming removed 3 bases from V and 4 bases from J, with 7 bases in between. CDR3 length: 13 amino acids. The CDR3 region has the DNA TGTGCCAGCAGCTTGGACAGAAATCAGCCCCAGCATTTT. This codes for CASSLDRNQPQHF.

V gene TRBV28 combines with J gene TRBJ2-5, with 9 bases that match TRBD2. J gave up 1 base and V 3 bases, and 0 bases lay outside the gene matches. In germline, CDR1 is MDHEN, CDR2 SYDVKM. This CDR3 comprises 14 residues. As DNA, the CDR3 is TGTGCCAGCAGTTTTAGCGGGAGCCAAGAGACCCAGTACTTC. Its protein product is CASSFSGSQETQYF.

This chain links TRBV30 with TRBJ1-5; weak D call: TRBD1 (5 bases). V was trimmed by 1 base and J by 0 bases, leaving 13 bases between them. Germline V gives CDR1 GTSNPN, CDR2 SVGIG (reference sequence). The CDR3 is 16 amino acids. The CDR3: CAWSGREGYSNQPQHF. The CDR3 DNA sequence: TGTGCCTGGAGTGGCAGGGAAGGCTATAGCAATCAGCCCCAGCATTTT. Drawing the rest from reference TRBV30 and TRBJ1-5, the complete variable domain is SQTIHQWPATLVQPVGSPLSLECTVEGTSNPNLYWYRQAAGRGLQLLFYSVGIGQISSEVPQNLSASRPQDRQFILSSKKLLLSDSGFYLCAWSGREGYSNQPQHFGDGTRLSIL.

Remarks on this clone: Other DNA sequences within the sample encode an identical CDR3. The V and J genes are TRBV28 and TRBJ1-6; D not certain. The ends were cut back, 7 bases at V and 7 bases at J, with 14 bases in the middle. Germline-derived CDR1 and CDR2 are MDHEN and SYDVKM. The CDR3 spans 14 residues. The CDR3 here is CASNYGRRNSPLHF. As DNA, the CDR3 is TGTGCCAGCAATTACGGCAGGAGGAATTCACCCCTCCACTTT.

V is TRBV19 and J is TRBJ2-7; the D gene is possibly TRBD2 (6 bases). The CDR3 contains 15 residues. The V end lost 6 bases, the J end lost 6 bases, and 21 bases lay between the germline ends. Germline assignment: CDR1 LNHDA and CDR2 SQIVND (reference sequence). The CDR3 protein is CASSTSLIAAPEQYF. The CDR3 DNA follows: TGTGCCAGTAGCACTTCGTTGATAGCGGCGCCCGAGCAGTACTTC.

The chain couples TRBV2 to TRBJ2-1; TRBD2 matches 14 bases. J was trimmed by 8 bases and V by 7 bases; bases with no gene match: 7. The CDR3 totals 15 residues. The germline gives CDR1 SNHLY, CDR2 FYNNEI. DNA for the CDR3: TGTGCCAGCACCCTGGGACTAGCGGGGGTTTATGAGCAGTTCTTC. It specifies CASTLGLAGVYEQFF.

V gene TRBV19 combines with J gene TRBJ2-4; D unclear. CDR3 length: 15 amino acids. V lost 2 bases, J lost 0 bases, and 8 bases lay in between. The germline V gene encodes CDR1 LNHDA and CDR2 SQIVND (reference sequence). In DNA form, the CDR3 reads TGTGCCAGTAGTATAACGAGCTTAGCCAAAAACATTCAGTACTTC. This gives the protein CASSITSLAKNIQYF.

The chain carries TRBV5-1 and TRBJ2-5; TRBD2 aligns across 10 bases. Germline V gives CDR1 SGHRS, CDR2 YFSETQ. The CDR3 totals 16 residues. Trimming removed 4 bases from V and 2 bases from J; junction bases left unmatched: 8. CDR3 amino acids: CASSRARSGGQETQYF. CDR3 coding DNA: TGCGCCAGCAGCCGCGCCCGTAGCGGGGGGCAAGAGACCCAGTACTTC.

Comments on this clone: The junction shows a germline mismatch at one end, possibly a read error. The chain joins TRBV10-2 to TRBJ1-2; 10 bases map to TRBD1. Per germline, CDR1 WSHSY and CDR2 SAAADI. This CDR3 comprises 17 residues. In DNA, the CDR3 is TGCACCAGCAGTGGGGCAGGACAGGGGGAATATTCCTATGGCTACACCTTC. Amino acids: CTSSGAGQGEYSYGYTF.

The CDR3 region has the DNA TGTGCCAGCAGCCCTTGGGGGGCAGATACGCAGTATTTT. This gives the protein CASSPWGADTQYF. The rearrangement uses TRBV14 and TRBJ2-3; a weak D match, TRBD2 (6 bases). V lost 4 bases to trimming and J lost 4 bases, with 9 bases between them. The CDR3 runs to 13 residues. Germline lookup yields CDR1 SGHDN and CDR2 FVKESK.

The CDR3 DNA is TGTGCCAGCAGCTCCGGACAGGCGAACACCGGGGAGCTGTTTTTT. This translates into CASSSGQANTGELFF. The chain links TRBV7-9 to TRBJ2-2; 7 bases match TRBD1. J lost 0 bases, V lost 4 bases, and 2 bases had no gene match. Germline CDR1 is SEHNR and CDR2 is FQNEAQ (reference sequence). The CDR3 extends over 15 amino acids.

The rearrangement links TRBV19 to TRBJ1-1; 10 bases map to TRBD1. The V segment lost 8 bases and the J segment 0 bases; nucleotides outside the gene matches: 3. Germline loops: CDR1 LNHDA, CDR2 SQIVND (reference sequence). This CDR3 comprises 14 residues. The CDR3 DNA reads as TGTGCCAGTCGACAGGGGGCGGTGAACACTGAAGCTTTCTTT. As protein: CASRQGAVNTEAFF. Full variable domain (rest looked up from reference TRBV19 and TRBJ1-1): DGGITQSPKYLFRKEGQNVTLSCEQNLNHDAMYWYRQDPGQGLRLIYYSQIVNDFQKGDIAEGYSVSREKKESFPLTVTSAQKNPTAFYLCASRQGAVNTEAFFGQGTRLTVV.

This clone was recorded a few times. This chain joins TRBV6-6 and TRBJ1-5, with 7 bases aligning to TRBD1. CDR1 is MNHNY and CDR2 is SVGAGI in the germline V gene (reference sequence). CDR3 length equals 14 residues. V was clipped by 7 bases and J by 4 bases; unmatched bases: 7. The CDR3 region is CASTRGVGNQPQHF. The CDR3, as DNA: TGTGCCAGCACCAGGGGGGTTGGAAATCAGCCCCAGCATTTT.

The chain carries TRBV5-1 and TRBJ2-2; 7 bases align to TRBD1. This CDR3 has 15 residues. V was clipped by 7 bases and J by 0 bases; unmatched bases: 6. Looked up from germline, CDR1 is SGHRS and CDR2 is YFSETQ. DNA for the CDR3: TGCGCCAGCGGGCCCGGGACAGCGAACACCGGGGAGCTGTTTTTT. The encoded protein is CASGPGTANTGELFF.

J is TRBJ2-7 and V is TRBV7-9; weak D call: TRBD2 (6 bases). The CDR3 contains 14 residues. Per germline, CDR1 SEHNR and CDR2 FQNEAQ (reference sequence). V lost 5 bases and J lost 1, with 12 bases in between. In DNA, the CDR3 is TGTGCCAGCAGCGCGTGGGGGAGGTCCTACGAGCAGTACTTC. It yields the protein CASSAWGRSYEQYF.

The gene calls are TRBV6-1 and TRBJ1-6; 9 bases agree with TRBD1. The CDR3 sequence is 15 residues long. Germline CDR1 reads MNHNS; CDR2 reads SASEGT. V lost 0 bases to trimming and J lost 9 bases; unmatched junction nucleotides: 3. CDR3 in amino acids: CASSEARTGASPLHF. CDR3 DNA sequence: TGTGCCAGCAGTGAAGCTAGGACAGGGGCTTCACCCCTCCACTTT.